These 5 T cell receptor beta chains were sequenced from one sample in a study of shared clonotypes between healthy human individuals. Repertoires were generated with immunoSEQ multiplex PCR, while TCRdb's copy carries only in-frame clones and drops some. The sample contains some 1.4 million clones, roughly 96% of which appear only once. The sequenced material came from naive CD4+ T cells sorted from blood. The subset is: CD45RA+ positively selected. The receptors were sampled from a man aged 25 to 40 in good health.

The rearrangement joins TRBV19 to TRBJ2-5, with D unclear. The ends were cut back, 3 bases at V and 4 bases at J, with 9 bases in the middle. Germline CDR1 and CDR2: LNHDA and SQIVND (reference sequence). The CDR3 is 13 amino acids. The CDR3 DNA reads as TGTGCCAGTAGTATTCAGTTAAGAGAGACCCAGTACTTC. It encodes CASSIQLRETQYF.

The CDR3 here is CASSLMSGRASVYNEQFF. The CDR3 region has the DNA TGTGCCAGCAGTTTAATGAGCGGGAGGGCCTCGGTTTACAATGAGCAGTTCTTC. The V call is TRBV28, the J call TRBJ2-1; TRBD2 agrees at 10 bases. The V gene end was trimmed by 2 bases and the J gene end by 4 bases; junction bases not matched to a gene: 11. The CDR3 contains 18 residues. Germline CDR1 MDHEN, CDR2 SYDVKM.

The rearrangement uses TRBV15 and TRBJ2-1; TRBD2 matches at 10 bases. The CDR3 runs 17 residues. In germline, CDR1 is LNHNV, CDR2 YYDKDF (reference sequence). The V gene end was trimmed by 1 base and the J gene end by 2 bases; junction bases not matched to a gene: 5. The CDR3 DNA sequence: TGTGCCACCAGCAGAGGCGAAGCGGGAGGGGCCTACAATGAGCAGTTCTTC. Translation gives CATSRGEAGGAYNEQFF.

The CDR3 DNA follows: TGTGCCAGCACCATGAGACCGGGAAGTTCGTCCTACGAGCAGTACTTC. It codes for CASTMRPGSSSYEQYF. This sequence joins TRBV6-6 and TRBJ2-7; a possible D gene is TRBD2 (5 bases). In germline, CDR1 is MNHNY, CDR2 SVGAGI (reference sequence). Between the trimmed V and J ends, which lost 7 bases and 1 base, there was a span of 20 bases. CDR3 size: 16 residues.

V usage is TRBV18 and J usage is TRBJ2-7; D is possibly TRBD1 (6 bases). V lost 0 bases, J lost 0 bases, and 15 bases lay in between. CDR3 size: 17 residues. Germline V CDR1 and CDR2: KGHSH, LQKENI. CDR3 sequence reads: CASSPPPYRELSYEQYF. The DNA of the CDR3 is TGTGCCAGCTCACCACCCCCCTACAGGGAACTCTCCTACGAGCAGTACTTC.